This TCR beta chain comes out of a study of blood T cell repertoires in COVID-19 (dated by TCRdb to the early 2020s). Study-wide context: The collaborator samples originated in the United States, Italy and Spain and spanned the acute and convalescent phases of COVID-19. The material from the prospective study consisted of cDNA or gDNA derived from T cells, B-cell-depleted T cells, or PBMCs. Deeply sampled blood TCRbeta repertoires from subjects exposed to, actively infected with, or recovered from COVID-19 were included in the dataset. The repertoires were released in a freely available public database intended as a resource for research on the immune response to SARS-CoV-2. The samples were drawn from the first 160 participants of the ongoing ImmuneRACE study and from 1,254 subjects provided by 6 global collaborators. Sample metadata almost always included a de-identified subject ID, COVID-19 status, age in years and sex. Where HLA class I and class II types were available, the types were taken from metadata supplied by the sample provider, not from assay-based typing.

Collaborating institutions collected whole blood in K2EDTA tubes following their own protocols. Collaborator samples were shipped for TCRbeta analysis as frozen whole blood, isolated PBMCs, or DNA extracted from either sample type. The immunoSEQ Assay, a bias-controlled multiplex PCR, was used to amplify TCRbeta CDR3 regions from genomic DNA. As for the original processing: Nucleated cell counts per sample were estimated from amplification of reference gene primers within the assay. To quantify the absolute abundance of each unique TCRbeta CDR3 rearrangement, sequence reads were collapsed and filtered. For each sample, productive Simpson clonality was calculated as the square root of Simpson's diversity index across productive rearrangements. The source is immuneACCESS, and TCRdb retained only in-frame sequences with V and J called. Part of the clones is not carried over; for the studies checked, unresolved V genes explain less than half of this, and the remainder is unexplained. Clone size and the V and J calls come from that table; the DNA yielded D and trimming. Within this sample are about 49,000 clones, with 82% of them counted one time only. In total, the top ten clones hold roughly 2.6% of the sample.

Broader findings and caveats from the paper: Clinical and demographic metadata were provided uncurated, with the amount varying by source and participant.

As concerns this clone: Its antigen remains undetermined. Base qualities are missing; no much larger clone stands one base away.

The CDR3 contains 12 residues, cysteine and phenylalanine counted. The read is trimmed to its CDR3 DNA, 36 bases read in frame from base 1. Trimming takes 4 bases from V and 5 bases from J, and the germline ends sit 8 bases apart. The germline V gene provides CDR1 SGHAT and CDR2 FQNNGV. The chain uses TRBV11-2 and TRBJ1-1; the D segment could be TRBD1, given 6 matching bases. The clonotype comes from a woman in her sixties with acute or convalescent COVID-19. Sequencing used peripheral blood. The DNA sequence reads TGTGCCAGCAGCTCTAGGGGGACTGAAGCTTTCTTT. Its translation is CASSSRGTEAFF. Supplemented by the reference TRBV11-2 and TRBJ1-1 proteins around the CDR3, the complete variable domain is EAGVAQSPRYKIIEKRQSVAFWCNPISGHATLYWYQQILGQGPKLLIQFQNNGVVDDSQLPKDRFSAERLKGVDSTLKIQPAKLEDSAVYLCASSSRGTEAFFGQGTRLTVV.